Sequencing of this TCR beta chain was carried out in a study of immune cell composition in non-small cell lung cancer. Study-wide results and caveats: Lung squamous cell carcinoma tumours had significantly higher top 10 clone scores and productive clonality than lung adenocarcinoma. About 75% of squamous and roughly 32% of adenocarcinoma cases had tumour-associated clones >0.5%. Overall clonality, unlike maximal tumour-associated clone frequency, did not predict TIL reactivity.

Germline V gene lookup returns CDR1 SGHRS and CDR2 YFSETQ. Trimming left V 4 bases short and J 0 bases short, with 11 bases between. The CDR3 length is 15 residues. TCRdb's table, derived via immunoSEQ multiplex PCR, lists solely in-frame clones and lacks some. The sample lists around 8,400 clones, about 64% occurring once. Turning to this clone: Its antigen is not known.

Sequences were obtained from lung tumor tissue. This clonotype was obtained from a human donor with non-small cell lung cancer. This rearrangement joins TRBV5-1 to TRBJ2-1, with D perhaps matching TRBD2 (5 bases). The CDR3 DNA sequence: TGCGCCAGCAGCGGGAGCACGAGCTCCTACAATGAGCAGTTCTTC. Translated, it gives CASSGSTSSYNEQFF.